Detailed here is one T cell receptor beta chain. Its target is not known. The data were obtained in a study of shared clonotypes between healthy human individuals. Germline loops: CDR1 SGHRS, CDR2 YFSETQ. V was clipped by 0 bases and J by 8 bases; unmatched bases: 10. The CDR3 loop spans 16 amino acids. Deep-level assay runs were performed. The table came from immunoSEQ multiplex PCR; TCRdb's copy has only in-frame clones and leaves some out. The sample yields more than 450,000 clones, 79% seen once. Study results and caveats: Enrolling few donors narrowed the genetic and exposure-history diversity that was represented.

Sequenced input: PBMCs. The V gene is TRBV5-1, the J gene TRBJ1-2, with 10 bases matching TRBD1. This sequence was found in a woman in her thirties or forties in good health. Some clones in this sample may be carry-over from other donors' samples. Here the CDR3 reads CASSLGQGARVSGYTF. As DNA, the CDR3 is TGCGCCAGCAGCTTGGGACAGGGGGCCAGGGTTAGCGGCTACACCTTC.